The TCR beta chain described here comes from a study of T cells after yellow fever vaccination (dated by TCRdb to about 2019). With respect to the entire study: The SMART-Seq v4 Ultra Low Input RNA kit was used to prepare libraries from fractions with low cell numbers. To follow T-cell clones before and after primary and booster YFV17D yellow fever vaccination, bulk TCR alpha and beta repertoires were sequenced over time. Two healthy male donors, one aged 18 to 30 and one aged 30 to 40 years, were included in the cohort. Blood was drawn at multiple timepoints before and after primary and secondary immunization, with bulk PBMC replicates and cell subsets isolated. Study-wide findings and limitations: A small fraction of clonotypes appeared in both the CD4 and CD8 compartments, likely as a result of convergent recombination. Computational filtering was needed because FACS-sorted repertoires could contain abundant contaminating clonotypes from the bulk population. Because only two donors were included in the study, the extent to which the findings can be generalized is limited. The secondary T-cell response was found to be weaker but faster than the primary response, with a peak reached on day 5 rather than on day 15. Most clones expanded after primary vaccination were re-detected after the booster (96% of CD4 and approximately 88% of CD8), suggesting broad memory maintenance.

This clonotype was picked up one time. Its antigen is still unknown. Base qualities are not recorded, but no much larger clone differs from it by a single base. Support from one read is weak. The treatment or condition tag for this specimen amounts to: live attenuated yellow fever vaccine strain. PBMCs were isolated from peripheral blood using a standard Ficoll-Paque protocol. Dynabeads CD4 and CD8 positive selection kits were used to isolate the CD4 and CD8 T-cell fractions. TriZol was used to extract RNA from bulk PBMCs, from CD4 and CD8 fractions, and from dextramer-positive and dextramer-negative fractions. There are 13 amino acids in the CDR3, from cysteine to phenylalanine inclusive. This entry keeps only the CDR3 DNA: 39 bases, framed from base 1. From a lookup of the germline V gene (reference sequence), CDR1 and CDR2 are MNHEY and SMNVEV. Relative to germline, V is 8 bases shorter and J is 3 bases shorter, with 13 bases between their ends.

The run used an Illumina NovaSeq 6000. TCR cDNA was synthesized by 5'RACE template switching, which introduced a universal primer site and unique molecular identifiers. cDNA synthesis was primed from both the TCR alpha and TCR beta constant segments. Library amplification used two PCR steps, and the second PCR step added sample barcodes and sequencing adapters. Sequencing of libraries was performed on Illumina HiSeq 2500 (2x100 bp) or NovaSeq (2x150 bp). The authors' analysis ran thus. Reads were demultiplexed and collapsed into UMI consensus sequences with MIGEC, and V(D)J alignment was performed with MiXCR. Clonotypes responding to the vaccine were identified with edgeR on replicate PBMC samples, with the criteria of FDR below 0.01 and a log2 fold change above 5 up to day 15. Each bulk clonotype was labeled CD4 or CD8 based on which sequenced repertoire, CD4 or CD8, contained the clonotype at higher abundance. TCRdb reanalyzed the raw reads on its own, using fastp at Q25 for trimming and MiXCR for clone calling, and kept in-frame beta chains. Identical CDR3 proteins give one entry, which carries the most common genes and DNA. V and J calls and clone size were set by TCRdb, not the authors. Within this sample are approximately 120,000 distinct CDR3 sequences, with 8.9% of them counted one time only. About 40% of the sample rests with the top ten.

The TCR originated in a man aged 18 to 29 who received the YFV17D yellow fever vaccine. The material was CD8+ T cells sorted from PBMCs, obtained on the day of the yellow fever booster vaccination. Recombination linked TRBV27 to TRBJ1-2; a tentative D match to TRBD1 spans 5 bases. The CDR3 protein is CASGGGGDYGYTF. The base sequence is TGTGCCAGCGGTGGTGGAGGGGACTATGGCTACACCTTC.